This T cell receptor (beta chain) was observed in a study of tumor-infiltrating lymphocytes in primary liver carcinoma. Whole-study results and caveats: It was tumor-adjacent and tumor-blood pairs that overlapped less than tumor region pairs did. The study found only about 7.5-25% of top clones in all five tumor regions.

A note on this clonotype: Antigen unknown. A much more abundant neighbour one base away suggests this may be a read error.

A primer in the constant region served to generate TCR beta cDNA from approximately 460 ng of total RNA. A slightly modified ARM-PCR protocol with three nested multiplex PCR rounds produced these TCR beta libraries. One entry per CDR3 protein, called by TCRdb with MiXCR from the multiplex PCR reads. The table records approximately 190,000 distinct CDR3 sequences, around four fifths of them present only once. Scientists recovered RNA and DNA together from approximately 20-30 mg of unsorted bulk tissue. This TCR came from a middle-aged man with primary liver carcinoma and hepatitis B virus infection. Sequenced input: tumor tissue from primary liver carcinoma.

CDR3 in amino acids: CANSSTMDTNYEQYF. The CDR3 DNA is TGTGCCAACAGCTCAACCATGGACACCAACTACGAGCAGTACTTC. V gene TRBV7-9 combines with J gene TRBJ2-7, with a possible D match to TRBD1 (5 bases). CDR1 and CDR2 (germline): SEHNR, FQNEAQ (reference sequence). This CDR3 comprises 15 residues. The entire variable domain, with the rest obtained from reference TRBV7-9 and TRBJ2-7, is as follows: DTGVSQNPRHKITKRGQNVTFRCDPISEHNRLYWYRQTLGQGPEFLTYFQNEAQLEKSRLLSDRFSAERPKGSFSTLEIQRTEQGDSAMYLCANSSTMDTNYEQYFGPGTRLTVT.